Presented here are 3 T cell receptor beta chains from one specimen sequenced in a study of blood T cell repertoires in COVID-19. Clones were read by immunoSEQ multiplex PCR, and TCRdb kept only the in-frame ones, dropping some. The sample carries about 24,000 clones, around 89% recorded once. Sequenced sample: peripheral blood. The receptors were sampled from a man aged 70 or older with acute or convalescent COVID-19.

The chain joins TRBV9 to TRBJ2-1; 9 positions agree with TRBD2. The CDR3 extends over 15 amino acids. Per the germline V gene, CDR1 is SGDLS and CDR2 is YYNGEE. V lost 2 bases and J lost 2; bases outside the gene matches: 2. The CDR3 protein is CASSVGGGAYNEQFF. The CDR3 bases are TGTGCCAGCAGCGTGGGCGGGGGGGCCTACAATGAGCAGTTCTTC.

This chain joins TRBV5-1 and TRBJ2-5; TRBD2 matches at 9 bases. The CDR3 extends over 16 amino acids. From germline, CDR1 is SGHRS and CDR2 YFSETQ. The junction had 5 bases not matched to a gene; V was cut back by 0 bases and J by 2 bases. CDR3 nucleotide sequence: TGCGCCAGCAGCTTGGCCCCGACTAGCGGACAAGAGACCCAGTACTTC. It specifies CASSLAPTSGQETQYF.

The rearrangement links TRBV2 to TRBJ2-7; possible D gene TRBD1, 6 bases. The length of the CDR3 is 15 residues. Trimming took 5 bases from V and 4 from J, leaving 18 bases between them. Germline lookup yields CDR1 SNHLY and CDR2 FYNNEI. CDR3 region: CASSIPQGGRYEQYF. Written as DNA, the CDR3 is TGTGCCAGCAGTATCCCACAGGGCGGTCGGTACGAGCAGTACTTC. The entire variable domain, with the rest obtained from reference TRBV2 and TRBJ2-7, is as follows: EPEVTQTPSHQVTQMGQEVILRCVPISNHLYFYWYRQILGQKVEFLVSFYNNEISEKSEIFDDQFSVERPDGSNFTLKIRSTKLEDSAMYFCASSIPQGGRYEQYFGPGTRLTVT.